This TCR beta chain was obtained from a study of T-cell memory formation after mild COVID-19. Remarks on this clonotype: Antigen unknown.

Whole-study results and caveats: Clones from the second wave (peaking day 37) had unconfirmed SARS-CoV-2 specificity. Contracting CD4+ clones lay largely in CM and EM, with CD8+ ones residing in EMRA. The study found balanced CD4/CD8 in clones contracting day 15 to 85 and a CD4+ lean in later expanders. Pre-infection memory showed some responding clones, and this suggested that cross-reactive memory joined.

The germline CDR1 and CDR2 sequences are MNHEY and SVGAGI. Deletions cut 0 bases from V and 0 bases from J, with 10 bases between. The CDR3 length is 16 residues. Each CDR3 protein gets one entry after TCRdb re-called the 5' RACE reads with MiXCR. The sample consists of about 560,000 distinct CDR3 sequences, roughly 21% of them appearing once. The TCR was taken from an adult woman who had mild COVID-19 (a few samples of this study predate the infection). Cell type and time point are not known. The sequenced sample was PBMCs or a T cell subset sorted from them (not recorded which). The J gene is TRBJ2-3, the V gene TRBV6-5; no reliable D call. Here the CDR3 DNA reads TGTGCCAGCAGTTACTCGAGTGAAGGTAGCACAGATACGCAGTATTTT. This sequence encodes CASSYSSEGSTDTQYF.